A selection of T cell receptor beta chains follows, all from one sample in a study of T cells in Graves' hyperthyroidism and ophthalmopathy. TCRdb used MiXCR to reprocess the multiplex PCR reads, holding one entry per CDR3 protein. The sample holds 410,000 or so distinct CDR3 sequences, roughly 14% seen once. The sequenced sample was blood. The receptors shown here come from a man aged 18 to 29 with Graves' ophthalmopathy. The CDR3 runs from the conserved cysteine through the conserved F or W. Fields, in order: V gene, CDR3 length, D gene, J gene, clone size, CDR3 DNA, CDR3 protein. D genes are given only for firm matches. Clone size, where shown, is once, few, many, or a class for clones that have expanded.

TRBV12-5,20,.,TRBJ2-1,few,TGTGCTAGTGGTTTGGTAATGGAGTGGGGGGCACCGGGACTACTCGATGAGCAGTTCTTC,CASGLVMEWGAPGLLDEQFF
TRBV6-1,16,.,TRBJ1-5,many,TGTGCCAGCAGTATCCGCCCTGGTATGAGCAATCAGCCCCAGCATTTT,CASSIRPGMSNQPQHF
TRBV6-2/TRBV6-3,15,.,TRBJ2-3,many,TGTGCCAGCAGAACCTATAGCGTTAGCACAGATACGCAGTATTTT,CASRTYSVSTDTQYF
TRBV5-1,16,TRBD1,TRBJ2-7,many,TGCGCCAGCAGCTTGGGTGGACAGGGGCCTTACAGCGAGCAGTACTTC,CASSLGGQGPYSEQYF
TRBV20-1,15,TRBD1,TRBJ1-6,many,TGCAGTGCTAGAGATCCCCGGGACAGCAATTCACCCCTCCACTTT,CSARDPRDSNSPLHF
TRBV4-2,13,.,TRBJ2-7,.,TGTGCCAGCAGCCAATCTCGGGAAAGGGAGCAGTACTTC,CASSQSREREQYF
TRBV20-1,16,.,TRBJ1-6,.,TGCAGTGCTAGAGGTCGTGGGGGGCCCTATAATTCACCCCTCCACTTT,CSARGRGGPYNSPLHF
TRBV18,17,TRBD2,TRBJ2-1,many,TGTGCCAGCTCACCGTTTCTAGCGGAGAGCTCCTACAATGAGCAGTTCTTC,CASSPFLAESSYNEQFF
TRBV5-4,13,TRBD1,TRBJ2-7,many,TGTGCCAGCAGCCGGGACAGACTCTACGAGCAGTACTTC,CASSRDRLYEQYF
TRBV11-2,13,.,TRBJ2-2,many,TGTGCCAGCAGCTTACAGACCACCGGGGAGCTGTTTTTT,CASSLQTTGELFF
TRBV2,13,.,TRBJ1-5,many,TGTGCCAGCGAACCAGGAGGGTATCAGCCCCAGCATTTT,CASEPGGYQPQHF
TRBV5-4,14,TRBD2,TRBJ2-7,many,TGTGCCAGCAGTTGGACTAGCGGACGGGACGAGCAGTACTTC,CASSWTSGRDEQYF
TRBV7-2,15,.,TRBJ2-2,many,TGTGCCAGCAGCTTAGTTGGGGACGGTACCGGGGAGCTGTTTTTT,CASSLVGDGTGELFF
TRBV20-1,13,.,TRBJ1-1,many,TGCAGTGCAGCGGGACACCGGGACACTGAAGCTTTCTTT,CSAAGHRDTEAFF
TRBV24-1,15,.,TRBJ2-3,many,TGTGCCACCAGTGATCTCGGACTGGCGAGAGATACGCAGTATTTT,CATSDLGLARDTQYF
TRBV5-1,19,TRBD1,TRBJ2-6,.,TGCGCCAGCAGCTCCGGGACAGGGGGCACTTACTCTGGGGCCAACGTCCTGACTTTC,CASSSGTGGTYSGANVLTF
TRBV11-2,17,.,TRBJ2-1,many,TGTGCCAGCAGCTTGGTCTTTTCAACATCGGTCGGGAATGAGCAGTTCTTC,CASSLVFSTSVGNEQFF
TRBV19,14,TRBD2,TRBJ2-3,many,TGTGCCAGTAGCCGGACTAGAGCGACAGATACGCAGTATTTT,CASSRTRATDTQYF
TRBV3-1,19,TRBD2,TRBJ2-5,many,TGTGCCAGCAGCCAAGATTGGCAAGGAGACTCCGGGACTAGTAAGACCCAGTACTTC,CASSQDWQGDSGTSKTQYF
TRBV5-4,15,TRBD1,TRBJ2-7,.,TGCGCCAGCAGCCAAGCCGGACAGGGTATAGGGGAGCAGTACTTC,CASSQAGQGIGEQYF
TRBV7-9,13,.,TRBJ1-2,.,TGTGCCAGCGTCGGGACCGAGATCTATGGCTACACCTTC,CASVGTEIYGYTF
TRBV28,15,.,TRBJ1-5,many,TGTGCCAGCAGGTCCGGGGGGATTAGCAATCAGCCCCAGCATTTT,CASRSGGISNQPQHF
TRBV5-1,14,.,TRBJ1-4,many,TGCGCCAGCAGCTTGGCCCTTTCGAATGAAAAACTGTTTTTT,CASSLALSNEKLFF
TRBV19,22,TRBD1,TRBJ2-4,.,TGTGCCAGTAGTATTATAGGGGGCCATAGTGGGGGCCTATCGGGACGGAAAAACATTCAGTACTTC,CASSIIGGHSGGLSGRKNIQYF
TRBV20-1,12,.,TRBJ2-5,many,TGCAGTGCTAAGAGACAGGTGGAGACCCAGTACTTC,CSAKRQVETQYF
TRBV6-5,14,.,TRBJ1-1,few,TGTGCCAGCAGTTATCGAGCAGCGGGCACTGAAGCTTTCTTT,CASSYRAAGTEAFF
TRBV3-1,16,TRBD1,TRBJ2-3,many,TGTGCCAGCAGCCAATTAGGGACAGGGGAATCAGATACGCAGTATTTT,CASSQLGTGESDTQYF
TRBV4-1,14,.,TRBJ1-4,.,TGCGCCAGCAGCCCAGCCAGGGGAAGTGAAAAACTGTTTTTT,CASSPARGSEKLFF
TRBV27,13,.,TRBJ2-7,many,TGTGCCAGCGAGGAGGCAGGGACGGGCGAGCAGTACTTC,CASEEAGTGEQYF
TRBV7-9,14,.,TRBJ1-6,.,TGTGCCAGCAGCTTAGGGTCGGGTAATTCACCCCTCCACTTT,CASSLGSGNSPLHF
TRBV2,11,.,TRBJ1-2,many,TGTGCCAGTGGAGGGAACTATGGCTACACCTTC,CASGGNYGYTF
TRBV30,12,.,TRBJ1-3,many,TGTGCCTGGATGGACTCTGGAAACACCATATATTTT,CAWMDSGNTIYF
TRBV11-3,13,.,TRBJ1-6,many,TGTGCCAGCAGCTTCGGACTAATCTCTCCCCTCCACTTT,CASSFGLISPLHF
TRBV19,15,TRBD2,TRBJ2-7,.,TGCGCCAGCAGCCAAGGACTAGCTGCATCCTCCGAGCAGTACTTC,CASSQGLAASSEQYF
TRBV4-1,15,.,TRBJ1-5,.,TGCGCCAGCAGCCATGGTGGACAGCCGAATCAGCCCCAGCATTTT,CASSHGGQPNQPQHF
TRBV6-2/TRBV6-3,15,.,TRBJ2-5,many,TGTGCCAGCAGTTACGGGGCAGGGGCGCAAGAGACCCAGTACTTC,CASSYGAGAQETQYF
TRBV11-2,14,.,TRBJ1-2,many,TGTGCCAGCAGCCCCGGTGGGGGGTTCTATGGCTACACCTTC,CASSPGGGFYGYTF
TRBV6-2/TRBV6-3,14,.,TRBJ2-7,many,TGTGCCAGCAGTTACCCGGGACATGCCTACGAGCAGTACTTC,CASSYPGHAYEQYF
TRBV12-3/TRBV12-4,14,.,TRBJ1-4,.,TGTGCCAGCAGACAAGGGGGGGCTAATGAAAAACTGTTTTTT,CASRQGGANEKLFF
TRBV7-9,14,.,TRBJ1-2,few,TGTGCCAGCAGCTTAGGACGGCCAGACTATGGCTACACCTTC,CASSLGRPDYGYTF
TRBV19,15,.,TRBJ1-2,few,TGTGCCAGTAGATTCGCGGACTTTGGAGACTATGGCTACACCTTC,CASRFADFGDYGYTF
TRBV3-1,16,.,TRBJ2-7,many,TGTGCCAGCAGCCAAGATAGGTGGCTCAACCCCTACGAGCAGTACTTC,CASSQDRWLNPYEQYF
TRBV6-1,16,.,TRBJ1-3,few,TGTGCCAGCAGTTCTCAACAGGGTTTTTCTGGAAACACCATATATTTT,CASSSQQGFSGNTIYF
TRBV11-3,12,.,TRBJ2-5,many,TGTGCCAGCTCCCTTGGAGGGTCTAGCTATTACTTC,CASSLGGSSYYF
TRBV7-6,15,.,TRBJ2-2,few,TGTGCCAGCAGCGGGGGGACAGAAAACACCGGGGAGCTGTTTTTT,CASSGGTENTGELFF
TRBV4-2,15,.,TRBJ2-1,few,TGTGCCAGCAGCCTCAGCAGTACCATAAAGTCTGAGCAGTTCTTC,CASSLSSTIKSEQFF
TRBV9,17,.,TRBJ2-1,few,TGTGCCAGCAGCGTAGGCAACCTCGTAAGCTCCTACAATGAGCAGTTCTTC,CASSVGNLVSSYNEQFF
TRBV13,12,TRBD1,TRBJ1-1,many,TGTGCCAGCAACCGACAGGGAACTGAAGCTTTCTTT,CASNRQGTEAFF
TRBV19,16,.,TRBJ2-7,.,TGTGCCAGTAGTCCCAGGCGGATCCCTCTAGAAGACGAGCAGTACTTC,CASSPRRIPLEDEQYF
TRBV6-1,14,TRBD1,TRBJ2-7,many,TGTGCCAGCAGCTGGGGGGACAGGGGGAACGAGCAGTACTTC,CASSWGDRGNEQYF
TRBV5-1,15,.,TRBJ2-1,.,TGCGCCAGCAGCCCCCGCCCGGGGGCAGGGAATGAGCAGTTCTTC,CASSPRPGAGNEQFF
TRBV20-1,13,.,TRBJ2-1,many,TGCAGTGCTAGAGGACCCGGTCCCGGTGAGCAGTTCTTC,CSARGPGPGEQFF
TRBV19,16,.,TRBJ1-1,.,TGTGCCAGTAGTCAGGACAGACCGCTCAGGAACACTGAAGCTTTCTTT,CASSQDRPLRNTEAFF
TRBV12-3/TRBV12-4,15,TRBD1,TRBJ2-2,few,TGTGCCAGCAGTTTTACCCAACAGGGGGCAGGGGAGCTGTTTTTT,CASSFTQQGAGELFF
TRBV14,17,.,TRBJ1-4,few,TGTGCCAGCAGCCAGGCTCTTCCCGCGCCCATTAATGAAAAACTGTTTTTT,CASSQALPAPINEKLFF
TRBV11-1,13,.,TRBJ1-1,.,TGTGCCAGCAGCTTCGGGGGGGTTTTTGAAGCTTTCTTT,CASSFGGVFEAFF
TRBV5-1,14,.,TRBJ2-5,many,TGCGCCAGCAGCAGGGCTAGCGAGCAAGAGACCCAGTACTTC,CASSRASEQETQYF
TRBV19,15,.,TRBJ2-2,.,TGTGCCAGTAGGACCCGGGGGGAAGGGGGCGGGGAGCTGTTTTTT,CASRTRGEGGGELFF
TRBV12-3/TRBV12-4,15,TRBD2,TRBJ2-3,many,TGTGCCAGCAGTTTCTCGGCTAGCGGGGGGGATACGCAGTATTTT,CASSFSASGGDTQYF
TRBV7-9,16,.,TRBJ1-1,once,TGTGCCTGCAGCTTAGGCGCCGGAGTGGGAGGCACTGAAGCTTTCTTT,CACSLGAGVGGTEAFF